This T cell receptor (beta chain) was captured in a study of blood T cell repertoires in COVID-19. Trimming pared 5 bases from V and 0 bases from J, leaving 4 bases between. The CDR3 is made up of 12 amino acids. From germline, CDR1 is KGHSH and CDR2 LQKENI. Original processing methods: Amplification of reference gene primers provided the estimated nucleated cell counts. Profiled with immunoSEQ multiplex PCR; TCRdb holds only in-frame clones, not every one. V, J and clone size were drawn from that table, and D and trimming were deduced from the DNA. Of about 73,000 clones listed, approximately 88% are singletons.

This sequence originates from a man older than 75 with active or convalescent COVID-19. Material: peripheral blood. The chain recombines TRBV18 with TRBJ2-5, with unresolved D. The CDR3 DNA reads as TGTGCCAGCTCAGACTACCAAGAGACCCAGTACTTC. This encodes CASSDYQETQYF.